The clone carrying this T cell receptor (beta chain) has a count of ten or more. TCRdb re-derived calls from the reads in MiXCR, one entry per CDR3 protein. The sample includes some 220,000 distinct CDR3 sequences, 29% of them seen just once. The sample is drawn from a study of kidney transplant recipient with SARS-CoV-2 infection. The CDR3 is made up of 14 amino acids. The V end was cut by 1 base, the J end by 0 bases, with 5 bases between. Germline CDR1 and CDR2: SGHVS and FNYEAQ. The specimen was a blood sample, collected at baseline and on approximately day 120 from a kidney transplant recipient. This sequence originates from a male patient between 25 and 40 years old who had COVID-19 and was a kidney transplant recipient. Some T cells may originate from the graft donor. J is TRBJ2-3 and V is TRBV7-6, with D hard to call. Written as DNA, the CDR3 is TGTGCCAGCAGCTTAGACGTAAGCACAGATACGCAGTATTTT. Translating it yields CASSLDVSTDTQYF. Full variable domain (remainder filled in from reference TRBV7-6 and TRBJ2-3): GAGVSQSPRYKVTKRGQDVALRCDPISGHVSLYWYRQALGQGPEFLTYFNYEAQQDKSGLPNDRFSAERPEGSISTLTIQRTEQRDSAMYRCASSLDVSTDTQYFGPGTRLTVL.